The sequence of this T cell receptor beta chain was determined in a study of OX40 agonist ivuxolimab in advanced cancers. Regarding the research as a whole: Ivuxolimab, which targeted the costimulatory receptor OX40 (CD134), was an agonistic, fully human IgG2 monoclonal antibody. In the dose-escalation cohort, approximately 82% of patients were male, and the mean age was approximately 60 years with a range of about 23 to 79. Intravenous ivuxolimab was administered to patients every 2 weeks at six dose levels: 0.01, 0.1, 0.3, 1.5, 3 and 10 mg/kg. Three dose-escalation patients achieved partial responses, one with hepatocellular carcinoma and two with cutaneous melanoma. The paper describes the monotherapy dose-escalation part (N of about 54 patients) of the phase I trial of ivuxolimab. Peripheral TCRbeta sequencing was intended to test whether TCR sequence diversity was altered and clonal T-cell expansion was caused by ivuxolimab. Of the 50 to 55 patients in dose escalation, about 20 had hepatocellular carcinoma, around 15 had melanoma, 9 had renal cell carcinoma and 9 had head and neck cancer. Prior anti-PD-1, anti-PD-L1 or anti-CTLA-4 therapy was permitted, and checkpoint inhibitors had been received by roughly 42% of dose-escalation patients.

The investigation overall reported the following: At doses of 0.1 to 3.0 mg/kg, clonal expansion of both CD4+ and CD8+ blood T cells was observed from baseline to week 6. Which antigens the clonally expanded peripheral T cells were specific for was not determined. On average, CD8+ T cells showed more expanded clones than CD4+ T cells after ivuxolimab. Low levels of normalized T-cell clonal expansion were also seen in some nonresponding patients. In the 0.1-3.0 mg/kg groups, partial responders had among the lowest normalized peripheral clonal expansion, particularly in CD8+ T cells.

Genomic DNA was extracted from sorted cells for sequencing of the TCRbeta CDR3 region. The immunoSEQ Assay was used for sequencing of TCRbeta CDR3 regions. Held by TCRdb, this immuneACCESS table contains in-frame sequences only and omits some clones. Under half of the omission traces to an unresolved V gene where checked; the cause of the rest is unknown. In this sample the table shows 89,000 or so clones, 70% to 90% of which occur a single time. The ten largest clones add up to approximately 0.71% of the sample. As for this clone: The antigen it recognizes is unknown. The sample holds no much larger clone one base away, and base qualities are not on file.

V was cut back by 4 bases and J by 4 bases, leaving a gap of 19 bases between them. Reading the germline V gene gives CDR1 SGHTA and CDR2 FQGNSA. The CDR3 starts with the cysteine, ends with the phenylalanine, and has 16 residues. Only the CDR3 region is kept as DNA, spanning 48 bases read in frame from base 1. The trial excluded patients who had a history of autoimmune disease or who were on systemic immunosuppression. Peripheral blood for TCR sequencing was collected from all dose cohorts at baseline, on cycle 4 day 1, and on cycle 7 day 1. The samples were drawn from a first-in-human, open-label, multicenter phase I dose-escalation trial of ivuxolimab. Adults with locally advanced or metastatic melanoma, renal cell, hepatocellular, or head and neck squamous cell carcinoma were enrolled in the trial. CD4+ and CD8+ T cells were sorted separately from peripheral blood before TCR sequencing.

The sequences come from CD4+ or CD8+ T cells sorted from blood, collected in a trial of the OX40 agonist ivuxolimab. The chain links TRBV7-2 with TRBJ1-1; no confident D gene assignment can be made. The source is an adult with an advanced solid tumor such as melanoma, head and neck, liver or kidney cancer. In nucleotide form, the sequence is TGTGCCAGCAGCTCGCCCGAAACCCTATGGGGCACTGAAGCTTTCTTT. This yields the protein CASSSPETLWGTEAFF.